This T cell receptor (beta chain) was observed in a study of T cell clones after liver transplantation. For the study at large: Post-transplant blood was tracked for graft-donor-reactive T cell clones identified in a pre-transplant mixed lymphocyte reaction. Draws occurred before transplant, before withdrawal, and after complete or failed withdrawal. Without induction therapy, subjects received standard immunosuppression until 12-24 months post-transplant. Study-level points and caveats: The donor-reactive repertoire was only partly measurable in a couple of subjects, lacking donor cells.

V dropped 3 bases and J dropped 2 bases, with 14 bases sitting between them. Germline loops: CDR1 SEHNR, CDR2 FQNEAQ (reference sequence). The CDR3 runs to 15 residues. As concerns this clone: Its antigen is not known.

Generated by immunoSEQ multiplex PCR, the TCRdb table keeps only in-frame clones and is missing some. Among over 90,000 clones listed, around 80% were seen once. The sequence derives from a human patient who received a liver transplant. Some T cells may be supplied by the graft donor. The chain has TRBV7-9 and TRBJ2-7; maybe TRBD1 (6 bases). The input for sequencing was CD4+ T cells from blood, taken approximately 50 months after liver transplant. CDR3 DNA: TGTGCCAGCAGCTTTGCCGGGACAAAGACCTACGAGCAGTACTTC. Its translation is CASSFAGTKTYEQYF.